The entry below gives a single T cell receptor beta chain sequence along with its context. This specimen includes other DNA sequences encoding the same CDR3. Clones were read by immunoSEQ multiplex PCR, and TCRdb kept only the in-frame ones, dropping some. The sample carries some 38,000 clones, roughly nine tenths recorded once. This sample was taken from a study of OX40 agonist ivuxolimab in advanced cancers. Study-level background: Patients' therapy was ivuxolimab, an antibody that acts as an agonist of OX40 (CD134). Across the patients, intravenous ivuxolimab was delivered every 2 weeks at 0.01 to 10 mg/kg. The study reported partial responses in three patients: one hepatocellular carcinoma, two cutaneous melanoma.

This specimen was CD4+ or CD8+ T cells sorted from blood, taken in a trial of the OX40 agonist ivuxolimab. This TCR was recovered from an adult with an advanced solid tumor such as melanoma, head and neck, liver or kidney cancer.

This CDR3 is CASRSSYNSPLHF. The DNA for the CDR3 is TGTGCCAGCAGGAGCTCCTATAATTCACCCCTCCACTTT. V gene TRBV27 combines with J gene TRBJ1-6; D unclear. V was clipped by 6 bases and J by 0 bases, with 3 bases between them. CDR3 length: 13 residues. The germline gives CDR1 MNHEY, CDR2 SMNVEV (reference sequence).